This is a list of T cell receptor beta chains from one sample in a study of blood T cell repertoires in COVID-19. The data were produced by immunoSEQ multiplex PCR, yet TCRdb's version contains in-frame clones alone and is incomplete. Of roughly 170,000 clones in the sample, 81% are singletons; the top ten hold roughly 6%. Material for sequencing was PBMCs or T cells enriched from blood (not recorded which). All receptors derive from a middle-aged woman with acute COVID-19. Both conserved end residues are part of each CDR3. Each record gives: V gene, J gene, D gene, clone size, CDR3 DNA, CDR3 protein. A D gene is named only where the DNA matches it firmly. For some rows the clone size is stated as once, few or many, or as a class when expanded; others skip it.

v_call: TRBV2; j_call: TRBJ1-2; d_call: .; clone_size: .; cdr3_nt: TGTGCCAGCAGTGAGACGGCGATAACTAGCGGCTACACCTTC; cdr3_aa: CASSETAITSGYTF
v_call: TRBV19; j_call: TRBJ2-3; d_call: .; clone_size: .; cdr3_nt: TGTGCCAGTACTCGGCCCGGGGTCGATACGCAGTATTTT; cdr3_aa: CASTRPGVDTQYF
v_call: TRBV12-3/TRBV12-4; j_call: TRBJ2-3; d_call: .; clone_size: .; cdr3_nt: TGTGCCAGCAAGGAGGGGAAAGGTACGCAGTATTTT; cdr3_aa: CASKEGKGTQYF
v_call: TRBV3-1/TRBV3-2; j_call: TRBJ1-2; d_call: TRBD1; clone_size: .; cdr3_nt: TGTGCCAGCAGCCAAGGAGGGGGCGGGGACTATGGCTACACCTTC; cdr3_aa: CASSQGGGGDYGYTF
v_call: TRBV6-5; j_call: TRBJ2-7; d_call: .; clone_size: .; cdr3_nt: TGTGCCAGCAGTTACTCGCGTGCGGGCCCCTACGAGCAGTACTTC; cdr3_aa: CASSYSRAGPYEQYF
v_call: TRBV3-1/TRBV3-2; j_call: TRBJ2-2; d_call: .; clone_size: .; cdr3_nt: TGTGCCAGCAGCCAAGATCGGGCTGAGCGGCCCCGGGACGGGGAGCTGTTTTTT; cdr3_aa: CASSQDRAERPRDGELFF
v_call: TRBV19; j_call: TRBJ1-2; d_call: TRBD1; clone_size: few; cdr3_nt: TGTGCCAGTAGTATAGAGCAGGGGGCCTATGGCTACACCTTC; cdr3_aa: CASSIEQGAYGYTF
v_call: TRBV12-3/TRBV12-4; j_call: TRBJ2-1; d_call: .; clone_size: .; cdr3_nt: TGTGCCAGCAGTTTACAGAAGGGGGAGCAGTTCTTC; cdr3_aa: CASSLQKGEQFF
v_call: TRBV5-5; j_call: TRBJ1-2; d_call: .; clone_size: .; cdr3_nt: TGTGCCAGCAGCCCTGAACCGGGGTTGCCCCTAACTAACTATGGCTACACCTTC; cdr3_aa: CASSPEPGLPLTNYGYTF
v_call: TRBV19; j_call: TRBJ1-5; d_call: .; clone_size: .; cdr3_nt: TGTGCCAGTAGTATATCCGGACATAATAGCAATCAGCCCCAGCATTTT; cdr3_aa: CASSISGHNSNQPQHF
v_call: TRBV27; j_call: TRBJ2-3; d_call: TRBD2; clone_size: .; cdr3_nt: TGTGCCAGCAGTTTAGGTGGCGGGGGAGATACGCAGTATTTT; cdr3_aa: CASSLGGGGDTQYF
v_call: TRBV5-4; j_call: TRBJ1-5; d_call: .; clone_size: .; cdr3_nt: TGTGCCAGCAGCTTAGGGGGAGCCAATCAGCCCCAGCATTTT; cdr3_aa: CASSLGGANQPQHF
v_call: TRBV4-1; j_call: TRBJ1-2; d_call: .; clone_size: .; cdr3_nt: TGCGCCAGCAGCCTTCGACAGGAGCCAAACTATGGCTACACCTTC; cdr3_aa: CASSLRQEPNYGYTF
v_call: TRBV6-2/TRBV6-3; j_call: TRBJ2-1; d_call: .; clone_size: .; cdr3_nt: TGTGCCAGCAGTCGCCGGGACAACTCCTACAATGAGCAGTTCTTC; cdr3_aa: CASSRRDNSYNEQFF
v_call: TRBV6-1; j_call: TRBJ1-2; d_call: TRBD1; clone_size: .; cdr3_nt: TGTGCCAGCAGTGAAACAGGGGCCCTCACTTATGGCTACACCTTC; cdr3_aa: CASSETGALTYGYTF
v_call: TRBV2; j_call: TRBJ2-4; d_call: TRBD1; clone_size: .; cdr3_nt: TGTGCCAGCAGGGGGATACAGGGGTCCAAAAACATTCAGTACTTC; cdr3_aa: CASRGIQGSKNIQYF
v_call: TRBV7-2; j_call: TRBJ2-2; d_call: .; clone_size: .; cdr3_nt: TGTGCCAGCAGCTTTACGACAGCGAACACCGGGGAGCTGTTTTTT; cdr3_aa: CASSFTTANTGELFF
v_call: TRBV27; j_call: TRBJ1-2; d_call: TRBD1; clone_size: .; cdr3_nt: TGTGCCAGCGGGGAACAGGGGGAATGGGGTGGCTACACCTTC; cdr3_aa: CASGEQGEWGGYTF